This TCR beta chain was documented in a study of blood T cell repertoires in COVID-19. Whole-study context: Specimens from acute and convalescent COVID-19 originated in the United States, Italy and Spain. The analysed material was cDNA or gDNA that came from T cells, B-cell-depleted T cells, or PBMCs.

Original handling: Nucleated cell counts were estimated from reference gene primer amplification. The table came from immunoSEQ multiplex PCR; TCRdb's copy has only in-frame clones and leaves some out. V and J calls and clone size follow that table, whereas D and trimming were derived from the DNA. The data show approximately 140,000 clones, with around 90% seen just once and about 4.2% held by the top ten. The junction had 10 bases not matched to a gene; V was cut back by 7 bases and J by 8 bases. Germline V gives CDR1 KGHSH, CDR2 LQKENI. The CDR3 spans 14 residues. The clonotype comes from a woman in her fifties or sixties with active or convalescent COVID-19. Sequencing input: peripheral blood. V and J are TRBV18 and TRBJ2-2; 7 bases align to TRBD1. CDR3 residues: CASFGQANKGELFF. The CDR3 bases are TGTGCCAGCTTCGGACAGGCCAACAAGGGGGAGCTGTTTTTT.